Below, 4 T cell receptor beta chains from the same sample are listed, as sequenced in a study of beta chain features in type 1 diabetes. The isolated RNA, all of it, was reverse transcribed, so expressed TCRB transcripts were what got sequenced. Profiling relied on immunoSEQ multiplex PCR, and the TCRdb table lists in-frame clones only, not all of them. The data show a few hundred thousand clones, about 11% seen once. The material sequenced was central memory CD4+ T cells from blood. The receptors come from a man younger than 30 in good health.

This clone has just a few counts. The V gene is TRBV2, the J gene TRBJ2-7; D not resolved. V shed 0 bases and J shed 3 bases, with 12 bases lying between them. Germline values: CDR1 SNHLY, CDR2 FYNNEI. This CDR3 is built from 15 residues. The CDR3 spells CASSEALMDGYEQYF. CDR3 DNA: TGTGCCAGCAGTGAAGCGCTGATGGACGGCTACGAGCAGTACTTC. Supplemented by reference TRBV2 and TRBJ2-7, the full variable domain reads EPEVTQTPSHQVTQMGQEVILRCVPISNHLYFYWYRQILGQKVEFLVSFYNNEISEKSEIFDDQFSVERPDGSNFTLKIRSTKLEDSAMYFCASSEALMDGYEQYFGPGTRLTVT.

The chain links TRBV7-9 to TRBJ2-3; D possibly corresponds to TRBD1 (5 bases). There are 12 residues in the CDR3. V was clipped by 2 bases and J by 8 bases, with 8 bases between them. From germline, CDR1 is SEHNR and CDR2 FQNEAQ (reference sequence). This chain's CDR3 is CASSLQGGTQYF. DNA for the CDR3: TGTGCCAGCAGCTTACAGGGCGGTACGCAGTATTTT.

The V gene is TRBV29-1, the J gene TRBJ2-1, with TRBD2 matching 7 bases. Germline CDR1 is SQVTM and CDR2 is ANQGSEA. The CDR3 loop spans 16 amino acids. The J segment lost 2 bases and the V segment lost 0 bases, leaving 7 bases of the junction unmatched. The DNA of the CDR3 is TGCAGCGTTGAAGACACACTAGCGCAGGCCTACAATGAGCAGTTCTTC. This sequence encodes CSVEDTLAQAYNEQFF.

This clone came up a few times. This rearrangement joins TRBV5-4 to TRBJ2-1; the D is unclear. The V end was cut by 2 bases, the J end by 1 base, with 10 bases between. The CDR3 loop spans 15 amino acids. From germline, CDR1 is SGHNT and CDR2 YYREEE (reference sequence). CDR3 amino acids: CASSLAAQSYNEQFF. Here the CDR3 DNA reads TGTGCCAGCAGCTTAGCAGCCCAATCCTACAATGAGCAGTTCTTC.